This T cell receptor (beta chain) was retrieved from a study of vaccination and CD4 T cells after COVID-19 (dated by TCRdb to 2022 to 2024). Turning to the overall study: Convalescent patients had a positive SARS-CoV-2 result on nasal swab PCR, and of these patients, nine had mild disease and one had severe disease. Control cultures received a CEFX viral epitope pool as the positive control, an HIV-1 Nef peptide pool as the negative control, or no peptide. Post-COVID blood samples were collected from convalescent patients a median of around 100 days after diagnosis, with a range of about 35 to 170 days. The spike-specific CD4+ TCR repertoire was compared before and after mRNA vaccination in about nine COVID-19 convalescent patients and 4 infection-naive healthy vaccine recipients. The convalescent cohort comprised six males and four females, including two Hispanic individuals, seven Caucasians, two Asians and one multiracial person. Two doses of either the Pfizer-BioNTech BNT162b2 vaccine (n=8) or the Moderna mRNA-1273 vaccine (n=2) were administered to participants. A few convalescent patients gave samples both early after vaccination (day 14) and late after vaccination (days 161 to 241). The cultures were stimulated with overlapping spike peptide pools from SARS-CoV-2 and from the common cold coronaviruses HCoV-NL63, HCoV-OC43 and HCoV-229E. Post-vaccine blood samples were obtained a median of about 77 days after the second vaccine dose, with a range of about 14 to 250 days. What the authors observed across the whole study: Relatively few convalescent patients were included in the study, and early timepoints after natural infection were not analyzed. The median count of SARS-CoV-2-reactive clonotypes went up from some 23 after infection to about 40 after vaccination, although the change was not significant. In convalescent patients, a median approximately 90% of post-vaccine SARS-CoV-2-reactive clones were detected only after vaccination, suggesting vaccine-specific priming. Of the vaccine-specific clones found in convalescent patients, nearly all (304 of 307) were mono-reactive for SARS-CoV-2 spike instead of being cross-reactive with common cold coronaviruses.

Library preparation was by PCR. DNA from cultured CD4+ T cells underwent TCR sequencing with the Oncomine TCR Beta short-read assay at the Johns Hopkins FTIC core. The QIAamp micro DNA kit was used to extract genomic DNA from the cultured CD4+ T cells. Oncomine TCR Beta libraries from cultured CD4+ T cells were pooled using unique dual indexes and sequenced on an Illumina iSeq 100. The original methods were these. Non-productive sequences were filtered out, and CDR3s that did not start with C, did not end with F or W, or were shorter than 7 amino acids were discarded. Antigen-specific clonotypes were identified with the MANAFEST web application by comparing peptide-stimulated wells with reference and other culture wells. An FDR below 0.05, an odds ratio above 5, and a productive frequency above 0.1% in at least two of three replicate wells were required for clones to be considered positive. Cross-reactive clonotypes were defined as significantly expanded in both SARS-CoV-2 spike wells and at least one common cold coronavirus spike condition. Levenshtein distances (stringdist) and unrooted phylogenetic trees (ape) in R version 3.6.1 were used to assess CDR3 homology. TCRdb ran its own pipeline on the public reads, namely fastp trimming at Q25 and MiXCR clone calling, and kept in-frame beta chains. Entries are consolidated by CDR3 protein sequence, retaining the most common genes and DNA. The V and J calls come from TCRdb's annotation, not from the publication. The sample table contains about 25,000 distinct CDR3 sequences; only one count was recorded for over 25% of them. About 7.1% of the sample is in the top ten clones.

This clonotype was observed a few times. Its antigen target is currently unknown. No clone much larger than this one lies a single base away; base qualities are absent. The time point label corresponds to: late sampling 161 to 241 days after vaccination in a few convalescent patients. The treatment or condition label, read with the paper, signifies: roughly 10-day PBMC culture with coronavirus spike peptide pools or control peptides (ViraFEST assay). The study used the ViraFEST assay, which expanded antigen-specific T cells with peptide pools and then identified expanded clonotypes by TCR sequencing. Positive SARS-CoV-2 PCR tests in the convalescent patients dated from March to December 2020, before Alpha, Beta and Delta variants emerged in the United States. Each well held about 2 million PBMCs cultured in IMDM containing about 5% human AB serum and roughly 9.7 IU/ml IL-2, with around 9.2 ug/ml peptide pools added. Half of the culture medium was replaced with fresh IL-2-containing medium on days 3 and 7. After 10 to 11 days of culture, CD4+ T cells were isolated by negative selection using the EasySep CD4+ T cell isolation kit. Ficoll-Paque Plus gradient centrifugation was used to isolate PBMCs from whole blood, and the isolated PBMCs were then either used fresh or cryopreserved at -140C. Culture conditions were generally each tested in triplicate wells.

This clonotype originated in a human donor who had recovered from COVID-19. Sequencing used CD4+ T cells from blood, cultured in vitro, obtained about 7 months after SARS-CoV-2 vaccination.

The base sequence is TGTGCCAGCAGTTACAACGGGGGCGTATATGGCTACACCTTC. Its protein is CASSYNGGVYGYTF. The rearrangement combines TRBV6-5 with TRBJ1-2; possibly the D gene is TRBD1, per 6 matching bases. The CDR3 has 14 amino acids, counting the end cysteine and phenylalanine. Only the CDR3 region is kept as DNA, spanning 42 bases read in frame from base 1. The germline V gene specifies MNHEY as CDR1 and SVGAGI as CDR2. V is pared back by 2 bases and J by 5 bases, with 12 bases lying between the germline termini.